The TCR beta chain described here comes from a study of identical twins. Whole-study findings and limits: Out-of-frame sharing of TCR alpha in monozygotic twins was underestimated by models.

Healthy Caucasians supplied all donations. In TCRdb, the 5' RACE reads were re-called with MiXCR into one record per CDR3 protein. This table holds fewer than 900,000 distinct CDR3 sequences, roughly 20% found once. Of note for this clonotype: The antigen is not known.

The ends lost 5 bases at V and 2 bases at J; junction bases unmatched: 5. CDR1 DFQATT and CDR2 SNEGSKA come from the germline V gene (reference sequence). This CDR3 contains 16 residues. The sample was also reused in another study, on T cells expressing NK-cell markers. That study adds: Investigators obtained TCR beta repertoires from sorted CD3+CD56+NKG2C+, CD3+CD56+NKG2C- and CD3+CD56-NKG2C+ T cells. The contribution of dominant NKG2C+ clonotypes to CD8+ T cells in more than five donors was roughly 1.0-8%.

This receptor was identified in a woman under 30 in good health. Sequenced input: PBMCs. The chain couples TRBV20-1 to TRBJ2-5; 16 bases are shared with TRBD2. The DNA for the CDR3 is TGCAGTGCTTTGGGACTAGCGGGAGGGAATCAAGAGACCCAGTACTTC. Encoded protein: CSALGLAGGNQETQYF.